This record looks at one T cell receptor beta chain sequence and its context. Per the study methods: Estimation of nucleated cell counts relied on the amplification of reference gene primers. The table came from immunoSEQ multiplex PCR; TCRdb's copy has only in-frame clones and leaves some out. D and trimming were read from the DNA, whereas the V and J calls and clone size are those reported in that table. This sample has approximately 670,000 clones, with 80% to 90% found just once. This entry comes from a study of blood T cell repertoires in COVID-19. Study context: COVID-19 samples, acute and convalescent, were from the United States, Italy and Spain. In each case, the material was cDNA or gDNA derived from T cells, B-cell-depleted T cells, or PBMCs.

J lost 6 bases, V lost 7 bases, and 11 bases had no gene match. Germline CDR1 SEHNR, CDR2 FQNEAQ (reference sequence). The CDR3 sequence is 15 residues long. This clonotype was sampled from a woman in her late teens or twenties with acute or convalescent COVID-19. The V gene is TRBV7-9, the J gene TRBJ2-2; 7 positions match TRBD1. Material for sequencing was peripheral blood. The CDR3 sequence is CASTSDREYPGELFF. CDR3 DNA sequence: TGTGCCAGCACCTCAGACAGGGAGTATCCCGGGGAGCTGTTTTTT.